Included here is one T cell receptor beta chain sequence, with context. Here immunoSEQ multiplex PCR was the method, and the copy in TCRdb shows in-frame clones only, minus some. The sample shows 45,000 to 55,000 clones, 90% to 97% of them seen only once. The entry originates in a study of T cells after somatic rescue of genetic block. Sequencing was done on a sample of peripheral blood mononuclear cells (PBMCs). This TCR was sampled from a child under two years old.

The CDR3 spells CASSFAENTEAFF. DNA of the CDR3: TGTGCCAGCAGCTTTGCGGAGAACACTGAAGCTTTCTTT. The J gene is TRBJ1-1, the V gene TRBV7-9; D call uncertain. Germline V gives CDR1 SEHNR, CDR2 FQNEAQ (reference sequence). The CDR3 totals 13 residues. V was clipped by 3 bases and J by 1 base, with 6 bases between them.